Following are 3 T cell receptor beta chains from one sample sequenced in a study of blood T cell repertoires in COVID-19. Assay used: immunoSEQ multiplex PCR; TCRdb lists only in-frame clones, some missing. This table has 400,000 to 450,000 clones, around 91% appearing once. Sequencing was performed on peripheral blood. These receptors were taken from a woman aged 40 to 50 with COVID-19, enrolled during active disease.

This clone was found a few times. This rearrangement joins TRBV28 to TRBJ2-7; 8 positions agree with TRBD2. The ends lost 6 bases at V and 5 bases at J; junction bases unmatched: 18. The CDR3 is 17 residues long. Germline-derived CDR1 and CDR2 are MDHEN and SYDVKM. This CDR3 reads CASSRRSLSGSRHEQYF. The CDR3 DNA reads TGTGCCAGCAGCCGTCGCTCACTAAGCGGGAGTAGGCACGAGCAGTACTTC.

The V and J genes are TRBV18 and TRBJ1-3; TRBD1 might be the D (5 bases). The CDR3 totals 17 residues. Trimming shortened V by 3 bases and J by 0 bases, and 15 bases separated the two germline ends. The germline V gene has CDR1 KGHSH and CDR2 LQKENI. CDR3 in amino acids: CASSPLLGGNSGNTIYF. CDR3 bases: TGTGCCAGCTCACCCCTATTGGGGGGAAACTCTGGAAACACCATATATTTT. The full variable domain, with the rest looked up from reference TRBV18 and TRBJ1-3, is NAGVMQNPRHLVRRRGQEARLRCSPMKGHSHVYWYRQLPEEGLKFMVYLQKENIIDESGMPKERFSAEFPKEGPSILRIQQVVRGDSAAYFCASSPLLGGNSGNTIYFGEGSWLTVV.

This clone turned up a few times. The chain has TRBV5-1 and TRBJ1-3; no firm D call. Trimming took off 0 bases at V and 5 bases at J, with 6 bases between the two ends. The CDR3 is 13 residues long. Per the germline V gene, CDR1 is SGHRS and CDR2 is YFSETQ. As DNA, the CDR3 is TGCGCCAGCAGCTTGGACAGTAGAAACACCATATATTTT. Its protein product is CASSLDSRNTIYF.